This T cell receptor (beta chain) was recorded in a study of early T cells in non-severe SARS-CoV-2 infection. The overall study: Bulk RNA isolated from unsorted whole blood underwent sequencing; chains were not paired.

The TCR library protocol was used to attach unique molecular identifiers. These identifiers were attached to individual cDNA molecules. Using its own MiXCR run on the 5' RACE reads, TCRdb lists one record per CDR3 protein. The profile shows about 50,000 distinct CDR3 sequences, approximately 8.5% of them singletons. There are many counts of this clonotype. The antigen is not known. Findings of the study overall: Matches to VDJdb favored anti-spike CD8 responses and missed private and CD4 specificities.

The CDR3 runs to 17 residues. Germline CDR1 is ENHRY and CDR2 is SYGVKD. V shed 0 bases and J shed 7 bases, with 16 bases lying between them. The sample comprised whole blood. This TCR derives from an adult who was a healthcare worker with PCR-confirmed SARS-CoV-2 infection or an uninfected control (not recorded which). The V gene is TRBV10-3, the J gene TRBJ1-6; D remains unclear. CDR3 nucleotide sequence: TGTGCCATCAGTGAGTCGCCCGAGTCTGGCGGGAATTCACCCCTCCACTTT. This encodes CAISESPESGGNSPLHF.